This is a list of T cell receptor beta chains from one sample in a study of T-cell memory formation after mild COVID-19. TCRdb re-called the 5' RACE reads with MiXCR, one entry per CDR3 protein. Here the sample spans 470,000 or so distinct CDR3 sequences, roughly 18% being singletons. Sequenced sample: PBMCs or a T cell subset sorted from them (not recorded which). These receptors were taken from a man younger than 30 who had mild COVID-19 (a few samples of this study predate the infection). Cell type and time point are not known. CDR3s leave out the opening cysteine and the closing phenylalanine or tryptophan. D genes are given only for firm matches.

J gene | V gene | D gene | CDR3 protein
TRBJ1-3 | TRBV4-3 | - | ASSQGLGGNSGNTIY
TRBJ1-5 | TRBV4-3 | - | ASSQDRIQPQH
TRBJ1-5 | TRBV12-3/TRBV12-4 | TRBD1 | ASSQTGFQPQH
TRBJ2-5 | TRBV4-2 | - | ASSQDTSFETQY
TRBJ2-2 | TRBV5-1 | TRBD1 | ASSLAYVQYRGFTGELF
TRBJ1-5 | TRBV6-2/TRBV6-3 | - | ASSSQGNQQPQH
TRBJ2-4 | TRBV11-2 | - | ASSLERENIQY
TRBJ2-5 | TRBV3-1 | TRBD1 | ASSPHLKQGAQETQY
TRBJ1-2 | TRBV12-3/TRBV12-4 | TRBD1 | ASRDRENGYT
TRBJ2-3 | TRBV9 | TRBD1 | ASSVARTGGSWADTQY
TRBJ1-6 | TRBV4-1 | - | ASSQERYTPLH
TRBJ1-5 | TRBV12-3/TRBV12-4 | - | ASSPWTVPSNQPQH
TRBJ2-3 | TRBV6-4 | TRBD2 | ASSETSAGADTQY
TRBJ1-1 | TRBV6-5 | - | ASRKRQDEAF
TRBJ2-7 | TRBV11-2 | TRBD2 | ASSSPTSGAPYEQY
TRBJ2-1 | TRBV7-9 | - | ASSFNSWDVYEQF
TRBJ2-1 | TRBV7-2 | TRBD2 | ASSFPSGGVNNEQF